These 14 T cell receptor beta chains share one sample of origin, sequenced in a study of identical twins. MiXCR, run by TCRdb on the 5' RACE reads, gives a single entry per CDR3 protein. This table holds roughly 770,000 distinct CDR3 sequences, 15% to 20% found once. The data were also submitted as part of a second study, on T cells expressing NK-cell markers.

Specimen: PBMCs. These TCRs come from a woman aged 18-29 years in good health.

This chain uses TRBV5-1 with TRBJ1-1; D unresolved. CDR3 length: 19 residues. CDR1 SGHRS and CDR2 YFSETQ come from the germline V gene. Trimming shortened V by 4 bases and J by 3 bases, and 28 bases separated the two germline ends. The CDR3 DNA follows: TGCGCCAGCAGCCGCCCCTACCCGTCGACGGACCGAATTGACACTGAAGCTTTCTTT. Its protein is CASSRPYPSTDRIDTEAFF.

This clonotype was detected many times. The chain carries TRBV20-1 and TRBJ2-1; D not resolved. Germline V lookup: CDR1 DFQATT, CDR2 SNEGSKA (reference sequence). This CDR3 is 14 amino acids long. V was clipped by 0 bases and J by 9 bases, with 15 bases between them. As DNA, the CDR3 is TGCAGTGCTAGAGAAACCTTGAGTCTTGGTGAGCAGTTCTTC. Translated, it gives CSARETLSLGEQFF.

CDR3 amino acids: CAISERGTEVQPQHF. The CDR3 DNA reads as TGTGCCATCAGTGAGCGCGGAACAGAAGTTCAGCCCCAGCATTTT. The chain uses TRBV10-3 and TRBJ1-5, with D uncertain. Germline V gene data show CDR1 as ENHRY and CDR2 as SYGVKD. V lost 2 bases and J 6 bases, leaving 14 bases between the germline ends. The CDR3 covers 15 residues.

The gene calls are TRBV4-3 and TRBJ2-3; TRBD2 might be the D (6 bases). CDR3 length equals 16 residues. Germline V CDR1 and CDR2: LGHNA, YSLEER. Trimming took off 1 base at V and 1 base at J, with 12 bases between the two ends. The CDR3 here is CASSQGSLARTDTQYF. CDR3 nucleotide sequence: TGCGCCAGCAGCCAAGGGAGCCTAGCGCGCACAGATACGCAGTATTTT.

This clonotype was found a few times. The chain employs TRBV6-1 and TRBJ2-1; 7 nucleotides match TRBD1. Trimming removed 6 bases from V and 4 bases from J; junction bases left unmatched: 12. This CDR3 comprises 16 residues. Germline lookup yields CDR1 MNHNS and CDR2 SASEGT. In DNA, the CDR3 is TGTGCCAGCAGGCGGAGGAACAGGGGAAGATACAATGAGCAGTTCTTC. Its protein is CASRRRNRGRYNEQFF.

This clonotype was found a few times. The V and J genes are TRBV7-2 and TRBJ2-3, with TRBD2 identical over 13 bases. The CDR3 is 18 amino acids. Germline CDR1 is SGHTA and CDR2 is FQGNSA. J lost 1 base, V lost 0 bases, and 4 bases had no gene match. CDR3 sequence: CASSLAGLAGSGTDTQYF. The CDR3 coding sequence is TGTGCCAGCAGCTTAGCGGGACTAGCGGGATCCGGCACAGATACGCAGTATTTT.

This clonotype has just one count. The CDR3 loop is CASIMGETQYF. The CDR3 coding sequence is TGTGCCAGCATCATGGGAGAGACCCAGTACTTC. The chain uses TRBV27 and TRBJ2-5; D ambiguous. CDR3 length: 11 residues. Deletions cut 7 bases from V and 4 bases from J, with 7 bases between. Germline CDR1 MNHEY, CDR2 SMNVEV (reference sequence).

Many counts were recorded for this clonotype. The CDR3 loop is CASSYSISAGGTDTQYF. The CDR3 DNA reads as TGTGCCAGCAGTTACTCGATCTCAGCAGGGGGCACAGATACGCAGTATTTT. This sequence joins TRBV6-5 and TRBJ2-3; TRBD1 might be the D (6 bases). Trimming took off 0 bases at V and 1 base at J, with 14 bases between the two ends. Germline V gene lookup returns CDR1 MNHEY and CDR2 SVGAGI. The CDR3 is 17 residues long.

The V and J genes are TRBV27 and TRBJ2-1; the match to TRBD2 covers 9 bases. The CDR3 loop spans 15 amino acids. Trimming cost V 5 bases and J 5 bases; bases outside gene matches: 7. CDR1 and CDR2 from the germline V gene are MNHEY and SMNVEV (reference sequence). The CDR3, as DNA: TGTGCCAGCAGTCCGGGACTAGCCCTGAACAATGAGCAGTTCTTC. It yields the protein CASSPGLALNNEQFF.

This clonotype appeared a few times. The chain combines TRBV11-2 with TRBJ2-7; either TRBD1 or TRBD2 may supply D (5 bases each). The germline V gene encodes CDR1 SGHAT and CDR2 FQNNGV. The CDR3 runs 13 residues. V lost 4 bases and J 3 bases, leaving 10 bases between the germline ends. The CDR3 region has the DNA TGTGCCAGCAGCTCCGGGACCTACTACGAGCAGTACTTC. It specifies CASSSGTYYEQYF.

This chain links TRBV4-2 with TRBJ2-7; 9 bases are a match to TRBD1. The CDR3 length is 14 residues. In germline, CDR1 is LGHNA, CDR2 YNFKEQ. The trim removed 7 bases at V and 3 bases at J, leaving 7 bases unmatched. The CDR3 here is CASTLLGQGYEQYF. CDR3 DNA: TGTGCCAGCACCCTACTGGGACAGGGCTACGAGCAGTACTTC.

The chain couples TRBV4-2 to TRBJ2-5, with 13 bases identical to TRBD2. Per germline, CDR1 LGHNA and CDR2 YNFKEQ. V shed 0 bases and J 2 bases; nucleotides not matched to a gene: 12. This CDR3 is 20 amino acids long. CDR3 in amino acids: CASSQDPRPGLAGIQETQYF. The CDR3 coding sequence is TGTGCCAGCAGCCAAGATCCCCGGCCGGGACTAGCGGGAATACAAGAGACCCAGTACTTC.

This clonotype occurred a few times. V is TRBV11-2 and J is TRBJ1-6, with D uncertain. The CDR3 spans 13 residues. V gave up 6 bases and J gave up 4 bases, with 7 bases separating them. The germline V gene has CDR1 SGHAT and CDR2 FQNNGV. The CDR3 loop reads CASREWYNSPLHF. In nucleotides, the CDR3 is TGTGCCAGCAGAGAGTGGTATAATTCACCCCTCCACTTT.

The chain couples TRBV5-1 to TRBJ2-7; 7 positions agree with TRBD1. V gave up 2 bases and J gave up 6 bases; unmatched junction bases: 8. CDR1 and CDR2 (germline): SGHRS, YFSETQ. The CDR3 has 14 residues. CDR3 protein: CASSFEGAPGEQYF. The DNA for the CDR3 is TGCGCCAGCAGCTTTGAGGGGGCGCCGGGCGAGCAGTACTTC.